This T cell receptor (beta chain) was recovered during a study of T cell responses to AZD1222 COVID-19 vaccine. This table comes from immunoSEQ multiplex PCR, and its TCRdb copy is limited to in-frame clones, with some not included. The table has some 61,000 clones, roughly 87% seen once. The CDR3 is made up of 15 amino acids. Trimming shortened V by 10 bases and J by 0 bases, and 19 bases separated the two germline ends. Germline V gene data show CDR1 as MNHEY and CDR2 as SMNVEV (reference sequence). Findings of the study overall: Donors, mostly white British, included more females; clonal diversity was possibly underestimated. Spike-specific TCR breadth and depth both grew after two AZD1222 doses. Sampling that yielded the repertoires occurred only after the peak T cell response.

This clone appeared a single time. Its antigen remains unidentified. The sequence derives from an adult in good health. Specimen: peripheral blood, collected on day 0 of AZD1222 vaccination. This rearrangement joins TRBV27 to TRBJ2-7; D gene unclear. The chain's CDR3 is CATNTAGESSYEQYF. The CDR3 nucleotides are TGTGCCACAAACACGGCCGGTGAGAGCTCCTACGAGCAGTACTTC.